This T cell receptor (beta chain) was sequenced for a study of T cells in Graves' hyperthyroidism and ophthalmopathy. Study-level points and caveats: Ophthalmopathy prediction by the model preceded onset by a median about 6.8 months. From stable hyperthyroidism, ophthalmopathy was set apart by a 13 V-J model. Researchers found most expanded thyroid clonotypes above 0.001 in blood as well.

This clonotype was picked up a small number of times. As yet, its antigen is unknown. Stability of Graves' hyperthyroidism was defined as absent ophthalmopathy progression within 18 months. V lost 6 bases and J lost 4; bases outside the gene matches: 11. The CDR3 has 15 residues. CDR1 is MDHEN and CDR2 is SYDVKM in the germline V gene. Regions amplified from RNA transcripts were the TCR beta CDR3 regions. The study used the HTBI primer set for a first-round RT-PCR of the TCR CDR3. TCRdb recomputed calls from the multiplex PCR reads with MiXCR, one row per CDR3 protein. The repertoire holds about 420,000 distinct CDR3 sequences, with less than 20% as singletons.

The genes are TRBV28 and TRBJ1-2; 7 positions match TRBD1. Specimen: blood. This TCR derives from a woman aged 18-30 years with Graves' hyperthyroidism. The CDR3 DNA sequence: TGTGCCAGCAGAACCGGGACAGAGAAGGCCTATGGCTACACCTTC. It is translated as CASRTGTEKAYGYTF.